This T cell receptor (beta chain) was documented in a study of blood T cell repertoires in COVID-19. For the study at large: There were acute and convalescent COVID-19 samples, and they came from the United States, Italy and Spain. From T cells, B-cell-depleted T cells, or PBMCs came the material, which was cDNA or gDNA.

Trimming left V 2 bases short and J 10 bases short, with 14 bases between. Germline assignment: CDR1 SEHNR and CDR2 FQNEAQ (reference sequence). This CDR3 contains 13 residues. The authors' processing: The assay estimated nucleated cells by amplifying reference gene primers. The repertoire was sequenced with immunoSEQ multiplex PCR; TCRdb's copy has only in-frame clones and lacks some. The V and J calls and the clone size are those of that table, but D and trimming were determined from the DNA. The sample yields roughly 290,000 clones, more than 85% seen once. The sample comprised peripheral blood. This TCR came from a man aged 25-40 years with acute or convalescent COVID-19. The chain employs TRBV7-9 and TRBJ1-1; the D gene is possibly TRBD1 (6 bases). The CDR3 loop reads CASSLSGGQGAFF. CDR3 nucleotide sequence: TGTGCCAGCAGCTTATCCGGGGGGCAGGGAGCTTTCTTT.